The 17 T cell receptor beta chains given below trace back to one sample, sequenced in a study of brain T cells in children with intractable seizures. Time point defined: blood from clinic visit 5 months post-surgery; TSC patient then seizure free. Clones were read by immunoSEQ multiplex PCR, and TCRdb kept only the in-frame ones, dropping some. The table has 340,000 or so clones, over 90% seen once; the top ten hold around 6%. The sample was peripheral blood, taken more than 4 months after surgery. The origin of the receptors is a boy under two years old with tuberous sclerosis and intractable seizures.

This sequence joins TRBV30 and TRBJ2-7, with a weak D call TRBD2 (7 bases). Germline V gene lookup returns CDR1 GTSNPN and CDR2 SVGIG (reference sequence). Deletions cut 8 bases from V and 5 bases from J, with 19 bases between. The CDR3 has 13 residues. DNA for the CDR3: TGTGCCGGGGGGGGCAGGCGGTCTGACGAGCAGTACTTC. Translation: CAGGGRRSDEQYF.

This clone showed up just once. The rearrangement joins TRBV9 to TRBJ1-6, with D tentatively TRBD1 (6 bases). Germline V CDR1 and CDR2: SGDLS, YYNGEE. The CDR3 has 12 residues. The V and J ends lost 4 bases and 10 bases respectively, with 9 bases between them. CDR3 nucleotides: TGTGCCAGCAGCACACAGGGCTCACCCCTCCACTTT. Protein: CASSTQGSPLHF. The full variable domain, rest sourced from reference TRBV9 and TRBJ1-6, is DSGVTQTPKHLITATGQRVTLRCSPRSGDLSVYWYQQSLDQGLQFLIQYYNGEERAKGNILERFSAQQFPDLHSELNLSSLELGDSALYFCASSTQGSPLHFGNGTRLTVT.

In its sample, this clone was seen once. This sequence joins TRBV7-2 and TRBJ1-1; the D is unclear. The CDR3 covers 13 residues. Germline CDR1 is SGHTA and CDR2 is FQGNSA. Deletions cut 0 bases from V and 5 bases from J, with 7 bases between. This CDR3 is CASSLASGTEAFF. CDR3 DNA sequence: TGTGCCAGCAGCTTAGCCAGTGGGACTGAAGCTTTCTTT.

The gene calls are TRBV11-3 and TRBJ2-1, with 8 positions matching TRBD1. CDR3 length equals 16 residues. Germline lookup yields CDR1 SGHNT and CDR2 YENEEA. After removal of 3 bases from V and 7 bases from J, the junction contained 11 bases not matched to a gene. The CDR3 bases are TGTGCCAGCAGCTTCAAACAACCGACAGGGGAGAATGAGCAGTTCTTC. Encoded protein: CASSFKQPTGENEQFF.

The genes are TRBV6-6 and TRBJ1-1; TRBD1 aligns across 8 bases. The length of the CDR3 is 14 residues. V lost 6 bases to trimming and J lost 0 bases; unmatched junction nucleotides: 3. Germline assignment: CDR1 MNHNY and CDR2 SVGAGI (reference sequence). CDR3 sequence reads: CASSTGGLNTEAFF. The CDR3 bases are TGTGCCAGCAGCACAGGGGGACTGAACACTGAAGCTTTCTTT.

The chain has TRBV13 and TRBJ2-5; weak D call: TRBD1 (5 bases). The CDR3 length is 14 residues. V shed 0 bases and J shed 2 bases, with 7 bases lying between them. Germline V gene sequence: CDR1 PRHDT, CDR2 FYEKMQ (reference sequence). The CDR3 here is CASSLGGVQETQYF. CDR3 in DNA: TGTGCCAGCAGCTTAGGAGGGGTTCAAGAGACCCAGTACTTC.

The CDR3 loop is CASSSYPGQGLAGANVLTF. In DNA, the CDR3 is TGTGCCAGCAGCTCTTACCCGGGACAGGGTCTGGCTGGGGCCAACGTCCTGACTTTC. The chain combines TRBV7-9 with TRBJ2-6; the match to TRBD1 covers 9 bases. The V gene end was trimmed by 4 bases and the J gene end by 2 bases; junction bases not matched to a gene: 12. Germline CDR1 SEHNR, CDR2 FQNEAQ (reference sequence). The CDR3 is 19 residues long.

The chain links TRBV7-3 to TRBJ1-2; 8 nucleotides match TRBD1. Germline V gives CDR1 SGHTA, CDR2 FQGTGA. After removal of 1 base from V and 4 bases from J, the junction contained 11 bases not matched to a gene. This CDR3 is built from 17 residues. The CDR3 DNA reads as TGTGCCAGCAGCTTAAGGCACTCCGGGACAGGAATCTATGGCTACACCTTC. It codes for CASSLRHSGTGIYGYTF.

The chain combines TRBV6-5 with TRBJ2-3; TRBD2 matches 9 bases. V lost 10 bases to trimming and J lost 3 bases; unmatched junction nucleotides: 8. The CDR3 totals 14 residues. Germline values: CDR1 MNHEY, CDR2 SVGAGI. The CDR3 nucleotides read TGTGCCACCTTTAGCGGGAGTATGACAGATACGCAGTATTTT. This gives the protein CATFSGSMTDTQYF.

This chain links TRBV5-1 with TRBJ2-1; 7 bases are a match to TRBD2. V shed 7 bases and J 8 bases; nucleotides not matched to a gene: 15. The CDR3 is made up of 15 amino acids. The germline V gene encodes CDR1 SGHRS and CDR2 YFSETQ. This chain's CDR3 is CASSGLGAGDHEQFF. In DNA, the CDR3 is TGCGCCAGCTCGGGGTTAGGCGCGGGAGACCATGAGCAGTTCTTC. The complete variable domain, with remaining parts taken from reference TRBV5-1 and TRBJ2-1, reads KAGVTQTPRYLIKTRGQQVTLSCSPISGHRSVSWYQQTPGQGLQFLFEYFSETQRNKGNFPGRFSGRQFSNSRSEMNVSTLELGDSALYLCASSGLGAGDHEQFFGPGTRLTVL.

The genes are TRBV6-2 or TRBV6-3 and TRBJ2-1; D gene ambiguous. This CDR3 region has 13 residues. V was pared by 0 bases and J by 4 bases, with 4 bases between. Germline CDR1 reads MNHEY; CDR2 reads SVGEGT. The CDR3 sequence: CASSYSEYNEQFF. The CDR3 DNA follows: TGTGCCAGCAGTTACTCCGAATACAATGAGCAGTTCTTC.

The J gene is TRBJ2-6, the V gene TRBV7-9; 10 bases line up with TRBD1. V dropped 5 bases and J dropped 0; count of bases not matched to a gene: 7. Germline lookup yields CDR1 SEHNR and CDR2 FQNEAQ (reference sequence). The CDR3 runs to 18 residues. The CDR3 DNA reads as TGTGCCAGCAGCACAAGGACAGGGGGGAGCTCTGGGGCCAACGTCCTGACTTTC. Its translation: CASSTRTGGSSGANVLTF.

The chain employs TRBV2 and TRBJ1-1; D perhaps matches TRBD1 (5 bases). Germline V gives CDR1 SNHLY, CDR2 FYNNEI. V was shortened by 6 bases and J by 8 bases, with 25 bases between the two germline ends. The CDR3 sequence is 16 residues long. CDR3 loop: CASRWGSIDESGEAFF. CDR3 coding DNA: TGTGCCAGCAGGTGGGGGTCTATAGACGAGTCGGGAGAAGCTTTCTTT.

The V gene is TRBV3-1 (or the pseudogene TRBV3-2), the J gene TRBJ1-5; TRBD1 agrees at 10 bases. J lost 5 bases, V lost 9 bases, and 10 bases had no gene match. Germline V lookup: CDR1 LGHDT, CDR2 YNNKEL (reference sequence). The CDR3 is 15 residues long. This CDR3 is CASSPGTGVYQPQHF. CDR3 coding DNA: TGTGCCAGTTCTCCCGGGACAGGGGTCTATCAGCCCCAGCATTTT.

The J gene is TRBJ1-1, the V gene TRBV5-1, with 8 bases matching TRBD1. Germline CDR1 reads SGHRS; CDR2 reads YFSETQ. The V segment lost 4 bases and the J segment 5 bases; nucleotides outside the gene matches: 7. This CDR3 spans 14 amino acids. The CDR3 loop reads CASSPITGGTEAFF. The CDR3 bases are TGCGCCAGCAGCCCGATAACAGGGGGAACTGAAGCTTTCTTT.

This chain joins TRBV7-9 and TRBJ2-1, with 9 positions matching TRBD2. Germline V gene sequence: CDR1 SEHNR, CDR2 FQNEAQ (reference sequence). V was clipped by 5 bases and J by 0 bases; unmatched bases: 5. The CDR3 runs 16 residues. For the CDR3, the DNA is TGTGCCAGCAGCAGACTAGCGGTCAGCTCCTACAATGAGCAGTTCTTC. Protein: CASSRLAVSSYNEQFF.

The V gene is TRBV2, the J gene TRBJ1-6; D remains unclear. V lost 0 bases to trimming and J lost 9 bases, with 12 bases between them. CDR1 is SNHLY and CDR2 is FYNNEI in the germline V gene. The length of the CDR3 is 15 residues. CDR3 nucleotides: TGTGCCAGCAGTGAAGCCGGGCAGCTTGGTTCACCCCTCCACTTT. Protein sequence: CASSEAGQLGSPLHF.